This TCR beta chain was identified in a study of blood T cell repertoires in COVID-19. Study-wide background: T cells, B-cell-depleted T cells, or PBMCs supplied cDNA or gDNA.

This CDR3 contains 15 residues. The germline V and J ends were trimmed by 1 base and 6 bases, with 13 bases remaining between them. CDR1 and CDR2 from the germline V gene are SSHAT and FNYEAQ (reference sequence). As processed by the authors: The authors estimated nucleated cell counts from reference gene primer amplification. Sequencing was performed with immunoSEQ multiplex PCR; in TCRdb, only in-frame clones are kept and a portion is missing. The V and J calls and clone size are taken from that table; D and trimming were inferred from the DNA. The sample contains under 85,000 clones, 86% of which appear only once.

The TCR was taken from a man older than 75 in a cohort sampled during active COVID-19. The sample was peripheral blood. The genes are TRBV7-7 and TRBJ2-1; tentative D call: TRBD2 (7 bases). In DNA, the CDR3 is TGTGCCAGCAGCTTAGAATGGGGGGGCCGCAATGAGCAGTTCTTC. Its translation: CASSLEWGGRNEQFF.